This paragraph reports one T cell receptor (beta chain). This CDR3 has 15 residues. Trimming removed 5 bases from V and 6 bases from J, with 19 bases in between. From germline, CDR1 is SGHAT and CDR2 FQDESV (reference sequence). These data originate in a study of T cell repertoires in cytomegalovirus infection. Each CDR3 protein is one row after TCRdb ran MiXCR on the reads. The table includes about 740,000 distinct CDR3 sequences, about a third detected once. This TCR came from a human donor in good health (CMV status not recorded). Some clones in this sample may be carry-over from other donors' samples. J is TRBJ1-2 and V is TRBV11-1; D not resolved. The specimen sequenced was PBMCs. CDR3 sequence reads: CASSARGSNFDGYTF. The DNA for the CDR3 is TGTGCCAGCAGCGCCCGCGGGTCCAACTTCGATGGCTACACCTTC.